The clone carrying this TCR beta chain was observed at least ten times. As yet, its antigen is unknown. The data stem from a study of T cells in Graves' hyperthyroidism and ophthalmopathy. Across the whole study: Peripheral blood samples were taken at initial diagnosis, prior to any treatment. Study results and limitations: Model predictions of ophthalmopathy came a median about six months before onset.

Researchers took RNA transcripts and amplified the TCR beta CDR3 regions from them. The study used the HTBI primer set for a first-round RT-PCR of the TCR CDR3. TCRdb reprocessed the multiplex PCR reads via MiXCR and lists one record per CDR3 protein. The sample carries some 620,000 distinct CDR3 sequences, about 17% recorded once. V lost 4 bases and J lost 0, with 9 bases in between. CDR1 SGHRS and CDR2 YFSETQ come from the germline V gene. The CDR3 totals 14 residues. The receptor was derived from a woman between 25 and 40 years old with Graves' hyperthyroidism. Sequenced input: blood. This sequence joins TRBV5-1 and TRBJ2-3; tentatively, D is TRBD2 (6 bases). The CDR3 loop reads CASSVAVSTDTQYF. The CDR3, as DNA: TGCGCCAGCAGCGTAGCGGTGAGCACAGATACGCAGTATTTT.